This T cell receptor (beta chain) comes out of a study of blood T cell repertoires in COVID-19. Study-level information: The samples span acute and convalescent COVID-19 from the United States, Italy and Spain. The cDNA or gDNA used as material had been derived from T cells, B-cell-depleted T cells, or PBMCs.

The ends lost 0 bases at V and 3 bases at J; junction bases unmatched: 5. The CDR3 is 16 amino acids. In germline, CDR1 is LNHDA, CDR2 SQIVND (reference sequence). In the original workflow: Reference gene primer amplification yielded estimated nucleated cell counts. Sequenced by immunoSEQ multiplex PCR; TCRdb stores in-frame clones only, minus some. V, J and clone size reflect that table, while D and trimming were determined from the DNA. The table includes over 95,000 clones, about 89% detected once. This TCR was recovered from a human donor with acute or convalescent COVID-19. The donor label of this sample is uncertain. Sequencing input: peripheral blood. The chain joins TRBV19 to TRBJ1-5, with 7 bases fitting TRBD1. CDR3 sequence: CASSIDGTADNQPQHF. The DNA for the CDR3 is TGTGCCAGTAGTATAGACGGGACAGCGGACAATCAGCCCCAGCATTTT.